The 2 T cell receptor beta chains below all came from one sample that was sequenced in a study of human T cells and chemical hapten exposure. TCRdb used MiXCR to reprocess the RACE reads, holding one entry per CDR3 protein. This table has about 46,000 distinct CDR3 sequences, about 4.5% appearing once. Time point here: healthy volunteer bleed at 2 weeks. Unfractionated whole blood served as the source for total RNA extraction. Input material: whole blood. The receptors were sampled from a female donor in good health. Some clones in this sample may be carry-over from other donors' samples.

The sample holds many counts of this clonotype. This rearrangement joins TRBV7-2 to TRBJ1-3, with D perhaps matching TRBD1 (6 bases). Trimming cost V 2 bases and J 0 bases, with 11 bases left between them. The germline CDR1 and CDR2 sequences are SGHTA and FQGNSA. The CDR3 consists of 16 residues. Here the CDR3 DNA reads TGTGCCAGCAGCTTACACAGGGAGAGCTCTGGAAACACCATATATTTT. Its translation is CASSLHRESSGNTIYF. Together with reference TRBV7-2 and TRBJ1-3, the CDR3 gives the full variable domain: GAGVSQSPSNKVTEKGKDVELRCDPISGHTALYWYRQSLGQGLEFLIYFQGNSAPDKSGLPSDRFSAERTGGSVSTLTIQRTQQEDSAVYLCASSLHRESSGNTIYFGEGSWLTVV.

The chain has TRBV7-9 and TRBJ2-1, with D tentatively TRBD2 (7 bases). Between the trimmed V and J ends, which lost 4 bases and 8 bases, there was a span of 21 bases. This CDR3 region has 16 residues. Germline CDR1 and CDR2: SEHNR and FQNEAQ (reference sequence). Written as DNA, the CDR3 is TGTGCCAGCAGCTGGCTTGAGGGGGGGCGCGGGGATGAGCAGTTCTTC. Protein sequence: CASSWLEGGRGDEQFF.